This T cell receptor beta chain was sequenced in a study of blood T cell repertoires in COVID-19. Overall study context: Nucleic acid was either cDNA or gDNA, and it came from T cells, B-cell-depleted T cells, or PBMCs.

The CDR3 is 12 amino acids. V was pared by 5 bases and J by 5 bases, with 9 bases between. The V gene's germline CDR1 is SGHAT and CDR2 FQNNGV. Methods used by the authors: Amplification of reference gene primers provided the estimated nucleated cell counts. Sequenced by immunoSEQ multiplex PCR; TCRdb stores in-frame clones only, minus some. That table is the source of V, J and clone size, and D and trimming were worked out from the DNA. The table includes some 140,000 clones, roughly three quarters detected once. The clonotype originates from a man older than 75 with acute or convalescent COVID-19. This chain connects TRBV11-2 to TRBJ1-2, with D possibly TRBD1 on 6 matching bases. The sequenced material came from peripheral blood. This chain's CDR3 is CASSLTGYGYTF. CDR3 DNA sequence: TGTGCCAGCAGCCTTACAGGGTATGGCTACACCTTC.